The clone carrying this T cell receptor beta chain is a singleton in its sample. The antigen remains undetermined. Construction of the TCRbeta library involved unique molecular identifiers. TCRdb fed the PCR reads into MiXCR, producing one record per CDR3 protein. The data show a few hundred thousand distinct CDR3 sequences, roughly 13% seen once. Germline lookup yields CDR1 MNHEY and CDR2 SVGEGT. V lost 5 bases and J lost 6; bases outside the gene matches: 9. This CDR3 is built from 15 residues. The data were obtained in a study of T-cell reconstitution after alpha-beta-depleted transplantation in children. The study's findings and limits: It was reported that alpha-beta T cells came from several hundred expanded graft clones (about two months after transplant). Counts and diversity of T cells one year after transplant came mostly from newly produced T cells. The origin of high day-60 TCRbeta diversity in some patients lay in surviving recipient T cells and thymic progenitors.

This sequence was found in a male patient under 18 who had a stem cell transplant for acute myeloid leukemia, so the T cells may come from the graft donor. The starting material was PBMCs, mostly from graft donor cells, obtained 360 days after TCRalphabeta/CD19-depleted stem cell transplant. J is TRBJ2-7 and V is TRBV6-2 or TRBV6-3; 11 bases agree with TRBD1. The CDR3 spells CASSTRTGGLAEQYF. CDR3 in DNA: TGTGCCAGCAGTACCCGGACAGGGGGCCTAGCCGAGCAGTACTTC.